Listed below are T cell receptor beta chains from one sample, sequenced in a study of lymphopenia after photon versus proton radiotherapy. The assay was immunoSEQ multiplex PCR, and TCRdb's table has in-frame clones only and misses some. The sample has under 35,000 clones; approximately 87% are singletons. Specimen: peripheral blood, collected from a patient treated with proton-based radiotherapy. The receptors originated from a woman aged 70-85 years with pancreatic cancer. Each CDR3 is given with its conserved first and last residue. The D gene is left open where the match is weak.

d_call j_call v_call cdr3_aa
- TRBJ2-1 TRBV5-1 CASSLDYSGNEQFF
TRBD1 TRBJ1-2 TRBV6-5 CASLGQGKSSGYTF
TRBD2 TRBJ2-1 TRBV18 CASSPLEAGSNEQFF
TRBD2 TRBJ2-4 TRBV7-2 CASSLAPGLADIAKNIQYF
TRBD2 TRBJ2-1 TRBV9 CASSVRGTSGYNEQFF
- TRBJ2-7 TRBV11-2 CASSSDRVYEQYF
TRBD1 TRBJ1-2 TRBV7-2 CASSLTTGDYGYTF
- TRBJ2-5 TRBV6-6 CASSYKRRETQYF
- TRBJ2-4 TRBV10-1 CASSESRALGDVDIQYF
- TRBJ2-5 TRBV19 CASSIRPQETQYF
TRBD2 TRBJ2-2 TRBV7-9 CASSLPTSGNTGELFF
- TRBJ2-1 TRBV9 CASKPGLGVNEQFF
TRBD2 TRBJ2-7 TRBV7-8 CASSLRTSQVYEQYF
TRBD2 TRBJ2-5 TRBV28 CASSFLAGGETQYF
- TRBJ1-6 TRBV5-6 CASSILARVDSPLHF
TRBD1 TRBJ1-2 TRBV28 CASRGGTGVYGYTF
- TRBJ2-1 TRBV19 CASSISTDYNEQFF
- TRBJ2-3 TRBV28 CASRGGSTDTQYF
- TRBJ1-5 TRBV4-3 CASSQEAGAGNQPQHF
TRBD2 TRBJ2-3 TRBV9 CASSVLAGGTDTQYF
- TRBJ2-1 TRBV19 CASSIDPPRQFYNEQFF
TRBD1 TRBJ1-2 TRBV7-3 CASSPTTGNYGYTF
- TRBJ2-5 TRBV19 CASSTQGAGETQYF
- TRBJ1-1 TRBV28 CASSLRSYQAFF
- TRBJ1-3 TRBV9 CASSPRFYSGNTIYF
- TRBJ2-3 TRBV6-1 CASSGRSLRYTDTQYF
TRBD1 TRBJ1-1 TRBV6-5 CASSTLGGGAAEAFF
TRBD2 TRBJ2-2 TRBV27 CASSSHRTSGYRNTGELFF
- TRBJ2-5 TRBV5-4 CASGPQETQYF
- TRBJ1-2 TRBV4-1 CASSQEGLGGYTF
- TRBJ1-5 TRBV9 CASSATDDQPQHF
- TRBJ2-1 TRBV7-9 CASSLENPSQAQFF
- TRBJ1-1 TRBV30 CAWGTPDTEAFF
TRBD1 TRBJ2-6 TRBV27 CASGTEDRSSGANVLTF
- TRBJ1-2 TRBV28 CASSPLTGTNGYTF
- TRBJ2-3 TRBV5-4 CASSSRDLTDTQYF
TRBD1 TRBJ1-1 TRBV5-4 CASSNGQGGTEAFF
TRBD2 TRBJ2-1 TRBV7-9 CASSLNLAGANEQFF
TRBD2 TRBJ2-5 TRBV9 CASSARTSGIQETQYF
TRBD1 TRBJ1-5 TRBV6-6 CASSWTGGVQPQHF
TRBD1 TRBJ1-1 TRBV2 CASNTHRGSSTEAFF
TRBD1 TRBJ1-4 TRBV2 CASSEDRATNEKLFF
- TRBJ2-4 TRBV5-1 CASSLRQGENIQYF
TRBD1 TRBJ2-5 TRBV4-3 CASSQIRDRVETQYF
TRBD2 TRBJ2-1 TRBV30 CAYSSGSLGEQFF
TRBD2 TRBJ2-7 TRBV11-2 CASSFPGSGNYEQYF
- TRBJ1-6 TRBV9 CASSERTISGKNSPLHF
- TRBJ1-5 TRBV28 CASSKGGNQPQHF
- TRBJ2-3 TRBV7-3 CASSLTSGITDTQYF
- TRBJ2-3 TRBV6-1 CASSGPWGDTQYF
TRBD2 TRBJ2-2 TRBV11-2 CASSVSGSNRELFF
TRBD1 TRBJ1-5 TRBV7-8 CASSLGTGGNQPQHF
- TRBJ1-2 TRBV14 CASSPDSFYGYTF
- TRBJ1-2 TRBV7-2 CASSLYRNNYGYTF
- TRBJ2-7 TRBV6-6 CASSASGAYEQYF
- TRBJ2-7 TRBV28 CASSGGMLYSFLEQYF
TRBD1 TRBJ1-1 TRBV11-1 CASSFNGQGAAEAFF
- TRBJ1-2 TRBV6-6 CASSSSSGTRNGYTF